This TCR beta chain was sequenced during a study of spatial heterogeneity in lung cancer (dated by TCRdb to the late 2010s). For the wider study: Donors were under 95 patients with early-stage, untreated non-small cell lung cancer from the lung TRACERx cohort. Follow-up PBMC samples were sequenced whenever available, with a median time to follow-up of about 24 months after resection. More beta-chain than alpha-chain transcripts were consistently detected, likely reflecting higher beta-chain transcript abundance. In the raw uncorrected reads, each unique combination of TCR and UMI appeared more than ten times on average. TCR alpha and beta repertoires were quantitatively compared across multiple tumor regions, matched nontumor lung and blood in non-small cell lung cancer. TCR repertoire features were related to nonsynonymous mutation counts determined by whole-exome sequencing of tumor tissue. Both alpha and beta chains were TCR-sequenced in samples taken at surgery, namely 220 tumor regions, 64 matched nontumor lung samples and 45 to 60 PBMC samples.

Overall results and qualifications from the work: Ubiquitous expanded tumor TCRs were found in blood more often at tumor resection than at routine follow-up. Comparisons of baseline and follow-up blood repertoires included only around 14 patients. Additional single-cell paired TCR alpha and beta sequencing was considered necessary to confirm, at a functional level, the hypothesis that regional TCRs recognize regional mutations.

This clonotype was detected many times. There is no known antigen for this receptor. Per-base quality was not reported, and no clone a single base away is much larger than it. In light of the paper, this sample's time point label describes: blood at routine non-recurrence follow-up after resection. Without any cell sorting, TCR sequencing was performed on whole RNA extracted either from tumor and nontumor lung tissue or from cryopreserved PBMC samples. Only patients with enough RNA available from two or more tumor regions were chosen for TCR sequencing. Libraries were made using 5' RACE. Data came from a NextSeq 500. The TCR library protocol attached a unique molecular identifier to each TCR cDNA molecule to allow correction of PCR and sequencing errors. In the authors' own workflow: TCR identification, UMI-based error correction and CDR3 extraction were all carried out with Decombinator tools. TCRs above a frequency of 2 per 1,000, corresponding to the top 1% of the tumor frequency distribution, were defined as expanded. Renyi diversity was calculated using the R vegan package after each repertoire was subsampled 100 times to 5,000 TCRs. CDR3 similarity networks were built from amino acid triplet string-kernel similarity, connecting CDR3s with pairwise similarity above 0.82. TCRdb reprocessing: public reads trimmed at Q25 with fastp, clones called with MiXCR, in-frame beta chains kept. Each record represents a unique CDR3 protein, reported with the most common genes and DNA among its rows. For this entry, the V and J calls and clone size follow TCRdb and not the study's own pipeline. The sample profile shows about 41,000 distinct CDR3 sequences; 10% of them were found once. The top ten constitute 15% to 20% of the sample.

Counted from cysteine to phenylalanine, this CDR3 has 16 amino acids. Here the CDR3 DNA is all that survives: 48 bases in frame from base 1. V drops 7 bases and J drops 1 base, leaving 19 bases in between. The material was PBMCs, obtained at follow-up. Here the chain combines TRBV12-3 or TRBV12-4 and TRBJ1-1; the D segment cannot be called with confidence. The sequence derives from a female donor with early-stage non-small cell lung cancer. The CDR3 protein is CASTQRPYRGNTEAFF. The sequenced DNA: TGTGCCAGCACCCAAAGGCCCTACCGAGGGAACACTGAAGCTTTCTTT.